This passage covers 13 T cell receptor beta chains from one sample sequenced in a study of shared clonotypes between healthy human individuals. Sequencing was performed with immunoSEQ multiplex PCR; in TCRdb, only in-frame clones are kept and a portion is missing. The sample consists of 2.3 million or so clones, approximately 93% of them appearing once. The sample was naive CD4+ T cells from PBMCs. Subset described: CD45RA+ positively selected. These receptors were obtained from a man aged 18 to 29 in good health. Some clones in this sample may be carry-over from other donors' samples.

The J gene is TRBJ2-5, the V gene TRBV28; D possibly corresponds to TRBD2 (7 bases). V gave up 2 bases and J gave up 10 bases, with 11 bases separating them. Germline CDR1 MDHEN, CDR2 SYDVKM. This CDR3 is built from 12 residues. CDR3 region: CASSLKGEGQYF. The DNA of the CDR3 is TGTGCCAGCAGTTTAAAGGGGGAGGGCCAGTACTTC.

Of note for this clone: Other DNA sequences in this specimen translate into the identical CDR3. The chain is built from TRBV7-9 and TRBJ1-1; 9 bases map to TRBD1. V was clipped by 5 bases and J by 5 bases; unmatched bases: 6. CDR1 is SEHNR and CDR2 is FQNEAQ in the germline V gene (reference sequence). The CDR3 contains 14 residues. In nucleotides, the CDR3 is TGTGCCAGCAGCCTCGGACAGGGGATGACTGAAGCTTTCTTT. Protein product: CASSLGQGMTEAFF.

The table lists this clone with a few counts. The chain carries TRBV29-1 and TRBJ1-1, with D possibly matching TRBD1 (5 bases). The V end was cut by 6 bases, the J end by 5 bases, with 16 bases between. Germline V lookup: CDR1 SQVTM, CDR2 ANQGSEA. The CDR3 covers 13 residues. The CDR3 DNA reads as TGCAGCGTCTATCGGGCAGGGCAAACTGAAGCTTTCTTT. It specifies CSVYRAGQTEAFF.

The gene calls are TRBV6-1 and TRBJ1-5; D gene ambiguous. In germline, CDR1 is MNHNS, CDR2 SASEGT. Trimming removed 2 bases at V and 5 bases at J, with 16 bases between. CDR3 length: 16 amino acids. The CDR3 region has the DNA TGTGCCAGCAGTGAATTGGGCCCCATGTTAGATCAGCCCCAGCATTTT. This sequence encodes CASSELGPMLDQPQHF.

This chain joins TRBV7-3 and TRBJ2-1; 9 nucleotides agree with TRBD2. The CDR3 is made up of 16 amino acids. Germline trimming cut 2 bases from V and 5 bases from J; bases unmatched to any gene: 7. In germline, CDR1 is SGHTA, CDR2 FQGTGA. The CDR3 protein is CASSLLGLAHDNEQFF. CDR3 nucleotide sequence: TGTGCCAGCAGCTTATTGGGACTAGCACACGACAATGAGCAGTTCTTC.

V is TRBV7-8 and J is TRBJ2-3, with D possibly matching TRBD1 (5 bases). Germline CDR1 is SGHVS and CDR2 is FQNEAQ. With 2 bases removed from V and 3 bases from J, the gap between germline ends came to 18 bases. The CDR3 totals 17 residues. CDR3 protein: CASSLLFSQGMTDTQYF. The CDR3 region has the DNA TGTGCCAGCAGCTTACTTTTTAGCCAGGGAATGACAGATACGCAGTATTTT. The whole variable domain, remainder taken from reference TRBV7-8 and TRBJ2-3, is GAGVSQSPRYKVAKRGQDVALRCDPISGHVSLFWYQQALGQGPEFLTYFQNEAQLDKSGLPSDRFFAERPEGSVSTLKIQRTQQEDSAVYLCASSLLFSQGMTDTQYFGPGTRLTVL.

This clone occurred a few times. The chain carries TRBV5-1 and TRBJ1-2; TRBD1 is a possible D gene (5 bases). This CDR3 contains 11 residues. Per germline, CDR1 SGHRS and CDR2 YFSETQ. V gave up 6 bases and J gave up 3 bases, with 6 bases separating them. CDR3 nucleotide sequence: TGCGCCAGCAAACAGGACTATGGCTACACCTTC. Residues: CASKQDYGYTF.

As concerns this clone: This CDR3 is also generated by other DNA sequences in the sample. The rearrangement joins TRBV6-5 to TRBJ2-3; weak D call: TRBD2 (6 bases). The CDR3 length is 15 residues. V lost 3 bases and J 1 base, leaving 11 bases between the germline ends. Germline V lookup: CDR1 MNHEY, CDR2 SVGAGI. The CDR3 region is CASSYGRGGTDTQYF. DNA of the CDR3: TGTGCCAGCAGTTATGGGCGGGGAGGCACAGATACGCAGTATTTT.

Concerning this clone: The sample has other DNA sequences that encode this CDR3 too. V is TRBV5-1 and J is TRBJ2-6; D is uncertain. V gave up 4 bases and J gave up 2 bases, with 10 bases separating them. CDR3 length: 15 residues. Per germline, CDR1 SGHRS and CDR2 YFSETQ. The CDR3 spells CASSPGGPGANVLTF. The CDR3 DNA reads TGCGCCAGCAGCCCGGGCGGCCCTGGGGCCAACGTCCTGACTTTC. The full variable domain, with the rest looked up from reference TRBV5-1 and TRBJ2-6, is KAGVTQTPRYLIKTRGQQVTLSCSPISGHRSVSWYQQTPGQGLQFLFEYFSETQRNKGNFPGRFSGRQFSNSRSEMNVSTLELGDSALYLCASSPGGPGANVLTFGAGSRLTVL.

The CDR3 bases are TGTGCCAGCAGTTTATTAGGGACAGGGGGCCCCGAGCAGTACTTC. It encodes CASSLLGTGGPEQYF. This chain uses TRBV28 with TRBJ2-7; 12 bases are shared with TRBD1. This CDR3 has 15 amino acids. Germline values: CDR1 MDHEN, CDR2 SYDVKM. J was trimmed by 6 bases and V by 1 base; bases with no gene match: 4. Full variable domain (missing parts from reference TRBV28 and TRBJ2-7): DVKVTQSSRYLVKRTGEKVFLECVQDMDHENMFWYRQDPGLGLRLIYFSYDVKMKEKGDIPEGYSVSREKKERFSLILESASTNQTSMYLCASSLLGTGGPEQYFGPGTRLTVT.

The chain combines TRBV9 with TRBJ1-3; D is unclear. Deletions cut 0 bases from V and 0 bases from J, with 13 bases between. The CDR3 sequence is 17 residues long. Per the germline V gene, CDR1 is SGDLS and CDR2 is YYNGEE. This CDR3 reads CASSVDEGSSSGNTIYF. CDR3 nucleotide sequence: TGTGCCAGCAGCGTAGACGAGGGCTCCAGCTCTGGAAACACCATATATTTT.

The rearrangement links TRBV27 to TRBJ2-1, with 9 positions matching TRBD2. Germline CDR1 MNHEY, CDR2 SMNVEV (reference sequence). The CDR3 length is 17 residues. J was trimmed by 0 bases and V by 5 bases; bases with no gene match: 8. CDR3 in amino acids: CASSRRLAEASYNEQFF. The CDR3 nucleotides are TGTGCCAGCAGTCGCCGACTAGCGGAAGCCTCCTACAATGAGCAGTTCTTC.

The V gene is TRBV7-9, the J gene TRBJ2-7; 12 nucleotides align to TRBD2. The CDR3 is 15 amino acids. Germline V CDR1 and CDR2: SEHNR, FQNEAQ (reference sequence). V lost 5 bases to trimming and J lost 7 bases; unmatched junction nucleotides: 9. The CDR3 region is CASSHWTSGNREQYF. In DNA form, the CDR3 reads TGTGCCAGCAGCCATTGGACTAGCGGGAATCGGGAGCAGTACTTC. Drawing the rest from reference TRBV7-9 and TRBJ2-7, the complete variable domain is DTGVSQNPRHKITKRGQNVTFRCDPISEHNRLYWYRQTLGQGPEFLTYFQNEAQLEKSRLLSDRFSAERPKGSFSTLEIQRTEQGDSAMYLCASSHWTSGNREQYFGPGTRLTVT.